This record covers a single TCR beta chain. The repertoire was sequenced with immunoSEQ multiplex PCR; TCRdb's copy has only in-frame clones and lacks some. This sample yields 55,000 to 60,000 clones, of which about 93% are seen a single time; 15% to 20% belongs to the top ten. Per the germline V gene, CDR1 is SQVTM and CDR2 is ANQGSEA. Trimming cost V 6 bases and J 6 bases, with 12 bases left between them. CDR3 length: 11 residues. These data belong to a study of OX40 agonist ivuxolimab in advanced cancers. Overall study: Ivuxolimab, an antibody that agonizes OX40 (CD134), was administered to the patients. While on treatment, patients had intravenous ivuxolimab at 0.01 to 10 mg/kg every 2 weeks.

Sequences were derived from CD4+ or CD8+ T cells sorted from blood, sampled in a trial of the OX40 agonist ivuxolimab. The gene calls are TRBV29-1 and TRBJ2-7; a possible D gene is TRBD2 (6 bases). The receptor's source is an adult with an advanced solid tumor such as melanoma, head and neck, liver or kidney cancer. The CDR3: CSVDAGLEQYF. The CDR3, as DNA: TGCAGCGTAGACGCGGGACTCGAGCAGTACTTC.